These 27 T cell receptor beta chains originate from one sample sequenced in a study of CD8 T cells in ankylosing spondylitis. Study-level points and caveats: A motif of fewer than ten highly homologous TCR beta variants was seen as apparently characteristic of ankylosing spondylitis blood.

Which antigens these TCRs recognize remains unknown. Via MiXCR, TCRdb re-called the 5' RACE reads, giving one row per CDR3 protein. The repertoire holds approximately 550,000 distinct CDR3 sequences, with roughly an eighth as singletons. The sequenced material came from blood, either unsorted or a sorted T cell fraction (not recorded which). The receptor set was obtained from a male donor with ankylosing spondylitis.

This clonotype was picked up many times. The gene calls are TRBV25-1 and TRBJ1-5; D gene uncertain. Germline assignment: CDR1 MGHDK and CDR2 SYGVNS. V lost 3 bases, J lost 9 bases, and 12 bases lay in between. This CDR3 is 13 amino acids long. The CDR3 loop is CASSEDFERPQHF. CDR3 sequence (DNA): TGTGCCAGCAGTGAGGACTTCGAGAGGCCCCAGCATTTT.

This clonotype came up many times. The V call is TRBV7-9, the J call TRBJ2-7, with a possible D match to TRBD2 (5 bases). Germline V gene lookup returns CDR1 SEHNR and CDR2 FQNEAQ (reference sequence). Trimming took 5 bases from V and 5 from J, leaving 13 bases between them. The CDR3 loop spans 13 amino acids. The CDR3 region has the DNA TGTGCCAGCAGCCCCTCCCCCGGGAACGAGCAGTACGTC. Protein: CASSPSPGNEQYV.

The rearrangement links TRBV20-1 to TRBJ2-1, with TRBD2 matching 7 bases. From germline, CDR1 is DFQATT and CDR2 SNEGSKA (reference sequence). This CDR3 is built from 16 residues. Losses at the gene ends were 5 bases for V and 7 bases for J; bases not matched to a gene: 17. In nucleotides, the CDR3 is TGCAGTGCTCCCGGGCTAGCGGCCGGATTGAGAAATGAGCAGTTCTTC. It encodes CSAPGLAAGLRNEQFF.

The chain is built from TRBV7-2 and TRBJ2-2, with 9 bases matching TRBD1. The V gene end was trimmed by 3 bases and the J gene end by 2 bases; junction bases not matched to a gene: 4. Germline CDR1 SGHTA, CDR2 FQGNSA. The CDR3 spans 16 residues. The CDR3 nucleotides read TGTGCCAGCAGCTTGGGACAGGGCACAAACACCGGGGAGCTGTTTTTT. As protein: CASSLGQGTNTGELFF.

J is TRBJ2-4 and V is TRBV20-1; D not resolved. Germline V gene data show CDR1 as DFQATT and CDR2 as SNEGSKA (reference sequence). The CDR3 spans 13 residues. Trimming stripped 2 bases from V and 8 bases from J, with 13 bases between. Written as DNA, the CDR3 is TGCAGTGCTAGAAGGGCTTCTGGGGACATTCAGTACTTC. Translation gives CSARRASGDIQYF.

This clonotype was counted ten times or more. This sequence joins TRBV5-1 and TRBJ2-7; D not certain. Germline V gene data show CDR1 as SGHRS and CDR2 as YFSETQ. CDR3 size: 15 residues. Trimming pared 3 bases from V and 5 bases from J, leaving 18 bases between. The CDR3 nucleotides read TGCGCCAGCAGCTCCCTAGGCAGGTCCGGAGACGAGCAGTACTTC. Its translation is CASSSLGRSGDEQYF.

The chain recombines TRBV7-9 with TRBJ2-2, with TRBD2 matching 9 bases. This CDR3 contains 16 residues. Germline lookup yields CDR1 SEHNR and CDR2 FQNEAQ (reference sequence). V shed 6 bases and J 5 bases; nucleotides not matched to a gene: 10. This CDR3 reads CASRSLAGEGTGELFF. In DNA, the CDR3 is TGTGCCAGCAGATCATTAGCGGGAGAGGGAACCGGGGAGCTGTTTTTT.

Many counts were recorded for this clonotype. The gene calls are TRBV20-1 and TRBJ2-1; D is perhaps TRBD1 or TRBD2 (5 bases each). Germline assignment: CDR1 DFQATT and CDR2 SNEGSKA (reference sequence). This CDR3 is built from 18 residues. Trimming left V 3 bases short and J 5 bases short, with 26 bases between. CDR3 amino acids: CSASSPVTASGRNNEQFF. CDR3 bases: TGCAGTGCTAGTTCCCCAGTGACCGCCTCGGGACGGAACAATGAGCAGTTCTTC.

There are a few counts of this clonotype. The chain joins TRBV29-1 to TRBJ2-1; D gene unclear. Germline CDR1 and CDR2: SQVTM and ANQGSEA. CDR3 length equals 20 residues. V lost 1 base and J 4 bases, leaving 29 bases between the germline ends. The CDR3 DNA sequence: TGCAGCGTTGAAGTTCCAATAGCACTGAACCTCCTGTTGCTTTACAATGAGCAGTTCTTC. It specifies CSVEVPIALNLLLLYNEQFF.

This chain connects TRBV2 to TRBJ2-2; 7 bases are shared with TRBD2. The length of the CDR3 is 13 residues. Trimming at V came to 7 bases and at J to 4 bases, leaving 3 bases not matched to a gene. The germline gives CDR1 SNHLY, CDR2 FYNNEI. The CDR3 loop reads CASMRETTGELFF. The CDR3 DNA reads TGTGCCAGCATGCGGGAGACCACCGGGGAGCTGTTTTTT.

V is TRBV6-4 and J is TRBJ2-2, with 8 bases fitting TRBD1. The J segment lost 7 bases and the V segment lost 6 bases, leaving 7 bases of the junction unmatched. From germline, CDR1 is MRHNA and CDR2 SNTAGT. The CDR3 is 14 residues long. This CDR3 reads CASSADRGSGELFF. CDR3 nucleotides: TGTGCCAGCAGCGCAGACAGGGGAAGCGGGGAGCTGTTTTTT.

CDR3: CASSEPGSLGEQYF. CDR3 sequence (DNA): TGCGCCAGCAGTGAGCCCGGCAGCCTCGGGGAGCAGTACTTC. This chain connects TRBV10-2 to TRBJ2-7; D is ambiguous. The CDR3 contains 14 residues. Germline CDR1 and CDR2: WSHSY and SAAADI. Trimming removed 2 bases from V and 7 bases from J, with 15 bases in between.

This chain joins TRBV29-1 and TRBJ2-1; no reliable D call. Germline assignment: CDR1 SQVTM and CDR2 ANQGSEA. The CDR3 is 11 amino acids. Trimming stripped 4 bases from V and 6 bases from J, with 7 bases between. CDR3 in amino acids: CSVAPSNEQFF. In DNA, the CDR3 is TGCAGCGTTGCACCCAGCAATGAGCAGTTCTTC.

This clonotype was seen a handful of times. This chain joins TRBV20-1 and TRBJ2-3; 7 positions match TRBD1. CDR1 is DFQATT and CDR2 is SNEGSKA in the germline V gene (reference sequence). There are 15 residues in the CDR3. CDR3 residues: CTPSTGQIGTDTQYF. DNA for the CDR3: TGCACACCGTCGACAGGGCAGATCGGGACAGATACGCAGTATTTT.

Only one count was recorded for this clonotype. The rearrangement joins TRBV5-1 to TRBJ2-1; D might be TRBD2 (5 bases). Trimming removed 0 bases from V and 9 bases from J, with 13 bases in between. Germline V gene lookup returns CDR1 SGHRS and CDR2 YFSETQ. This CDR3 is 14 amino acids long. The CDR3 spells CASSLEPGEGEQFF. CDR3 bases: TGCGCCAGCAGCTTGGAGCCCGGGGAAGGTGAGCAGTTCTTC.

This chain joins TRBV4-1 and TRBJ2-3; TRBD1 aligns across 9 bases. The CDR3 has 16 amino acids. The germline CDR1 and CDR2 sequences are MGHRA and YSYEKL. The junction had 8 bases not matched to a gene; V was cut back by 3 bases and J by 4 bases. The CDR3 loop is CASSQGQGEGPDTQYF. The CDR3 DNA reads TGCGCCAGCAGCCAGGGACAGGGAGAGGGGCCAGATACGCAGTATTTT.

This chain links TRBV5-4 with TRBJ2-7, with 11 bases that match TRBD2. The CDR3 is 16 residues long. The germline V gene encodes CDR1 SGHNT and CDR2 YYREEE (reference sequence). V shed 3 bases, J shed 5 bases, and the junction held 10 bases outside the gene matches. CDR3 sequence reads: CASSSGTSGLIDEQYF. In nucleotides, the CDR3 is TGTGCCAGCAGCTCGGGGACTAGCGGTTTGATTGACGAGCAGTACTTC.

The V call is TRBV7-8, the J call TRBJ2-1; the D gene is possibly TRBD2 (6 bases). Trimming pared 5 bases from V and 8 bases from J, leaving 10 bases between. Germline values: CDR1 SGHVS, CDR2 FQNEAQ. The CDR3 spans 12 residues. The CDR3 DNA is TGTGCCAGCAGCAAGACTAGGGATGAGCAGTTCTTC. It encodes CASSKTRDEQFF.

This clonotype has just a few counts. J is TRBJ2-7 and V is TRBV27, with D tentatively TRBD1 or TRBD2 (5 bases each). V lost 6 bases to trimming and J lost 0 bases, with 18 bases between them. There are 16 residues in the CDR3. The germline CDR1 and CDR2 sequences are MNHEY and SMNVEV (reference sequence). CDR3: CASSAGAGLRSYEQYV. CDR3 DNA: TGTGCCAGCAGCGCCGGGGCCGGGCTCCGCTCCTACGAGCAGTACGTC.

Comments on this clonotype: At one boundary the junction diverges from the germline segment, which might be a read error. This sequence joins TRBV11-2 and TRBJ2-1, with D maybe TRBD2 (6 bases). The CDR3 runs 11 residues. Germline V CDR1 and CDR2: SGHAT, FQNNGV. DNA of the CDR3: TGTGCCGTCACGGAGGGGCAGGGAAAAAGCTTC. Protein: CAVTEGQGKSF.

This clonotype occurred a few times. The chain uses TRBV5-6 and TRBJ1-2; 8 bases are a match to TRBD1. CDR1 and CDR2 from the germline V gene are SGHDT and YYEEEE. The CDR3 has 16 amino acids. V dropped 4 bases and J dropped 4; count of bases not matched to a gene: 12. CDR3 amino acids: CASSVGQGGTGYGYTF. In nucleotides, the CDR3 is TGTGCCAGCAGCGTCGGACAGGGAGGAACAGGCTATGGCTACACCTTC.

This clonotype has a handful of counts. This chain joins TRBV9 and TRBJ2-1; 11 bases are a match to TRBD2. J was trimmed by 7 bases and V by 4 bases; bases with no gene match: 16. CDR1 is SGDLS, CDR2 YYNGEE, per germline. CDR3 size: 18 residues. The CDR3: CASSPTLSGRVIRNEQFF. Here the CDR3 DNA reads TGTGCCAGCAGCCCTACCCTTAGCGGGAGGGTTATAAGGAATGAGCAGTTCTTC.

This clonotype was recorded many times. At one boundary the junction diverges from the germline segment, which might be a read error. The genes are TRBV5-1 and TRBJ2-1; 9 nucleotides line up with TRBD2. In germline, CDR1 is SGHRS, CDR2 YFSETQ. This CDR3 contains 13 residues. The CDR3 region is CASSLGLANEQFF. As DNA, the CDR3 is TGTGCCAGCAGCTTGGGACTAGCCAATGAGCAGTTCTTC.

This clonotype occurred many times. This sequence joins TRBV5-1 and TRBJ2-7, with D perhaps TRBD1 (6 bases). V lost 4 bases to trimming and J lost 0 bases, with 8 bases between them. Germline lookup yields CDR1 SGHRS and CDR2 YFSETQ. The CDR3 extends over 13 amino acids. The CDR3 bases are TGCGCCAGCAGCCGGGACATCTCCTACGAGCAGTACTTC. Its protein is CASSRDISYEQYF.

This clonotype was detected only a few times. V and J are TRBV19 and TRBJ1-2, with TRBD1 identical over 7 bases. V lost 1 base to trimming and J lost 6 bases; unmatched junction nucleotides: 11. CDR3 size: 16 residues. Per germline, CDR1 LNHDA and CDR2 SQIVND (reference sequence). The chain's CDR3 is CASSIARTGVGDGYTF. The CDR3 DNA follows: TGTGCCAGTAGTATAGCTCGGACAGGCGTCGGGGATGGCTACACCTTC.

The rearrangement links TRBV6-1 to TRBJ1-5, with TRBD1 as a possible D gene (6 bases). The V gene's germline CDR1 is MNHNS and CDR2 SASEGT. CDR3 size: 14 residues. Trimming took off 6 bases at V and 7 bases at J, with 16 bases between the two ends. CDR3: CASRDNRVGQPQHF. The DNA for the CDR3 is TGTGCCAGCAGGGACAACAGGGTTGGGCAGCCCCAGCATTTT.

In this sample, this clonotype turned up many times. The V and J genes are TRBV12-3 or TRBV12-4 and TRBJ2-3, with D possibly called TRBD1 or TRBD2 (5 bases each). The CDR3 length is 16 residues. V was trimmed by 6 bases and J by 3 bases, leaving 19 bases between them. The CDR3 reads CASSRSGGWGTDTQYF. The CDR3 region has the DNA TGTGCCAGCAGCCGCAGCGGAGGATGGGGGACAGATACGCAGTATTTT.